The 13 T cell receptor beta chains given below trace back to one sample, sequenced in a study of regulatory T cells in long-lasting Graves disease. CDR3-region Arm-PCR and iRepertoire HTBI primers produced the TCR beta libraries. TCRdb redid the calling of the multiplex PCR reads with MiXCR, one entry per CDR3 protein. The sample lists hundreds of thousands of distinct CDR3 sequences; 15% were seen once. Regarding time point: newly diagnosed GD, antithyroid drugs for less than 3 months. Scientists built the TCR library using RNA that was extracted from PBMCs. The same sample was also studied in work on T cells in Graves' hyperthyroidism and ophthalmopathy.

The specimen comprised peripheral blood mononuclear cells (PBMCs), sampled at new diagnosis, from a patient treated with antithyroid drugs. The receptors stem from a woman in her thirties or forties with Graves disease.

The chain combines TRBV12-5 with TRBJ2-1; 9 positions agree with TRBD2. Germline CDR1 reads LGHNT; CDR2 reads FRNRAP. This CDR3 is 16 amino acids long. V lost 7 bases to trimming and J lost 2 bases; unmatched junction nucleotides: 9. CDR3 DNA: TGTGCTAGTGCCCCACTAGCGGGCTTTACCTACAATGAGCAGTTCTTC. Residues: CASAPLAGFTYNEQFF.

V gene TRBV12-3 or TRBV12-4 combines with J gene TRBJ2-2, with 7 bases fitting TRBD1. The length of the CDR3 is 16 residues. J lost 1 base, V lost 5 bases, and 7 bases had no gene match. The CDR3 loop reads CASSPQGVMNTGELFF. The CDR3 DNA is TGTGCCAGCAGTCCTCAGGGGGTTATGAACACCGGGGAGCTGTTTTTT.

This clonotype was picked up a small number of times. V usage is TRBV13 and J usage is TRBJ2-1, with 11 bases identical to TRBD2. Per the germline V gene, CDR1 is PRHDT and CDR2 is FYEKMQ (reference sequence). J was trimmed by 7 bases and V by 3 bases; bases with no gene match: 8. This CDR3 has 16 amino acids. The CDR3: CASSFLLAGELNEQFF. Written as DNA, the CDR3 is TGTGCCAGCAGCTTTCTACTAGCGGGAGAACTAAATGAGCAGTTCTTC.

This chain joins TRBV25-1 and TRBJ1-1; maybe TRBD1 (6 bases). The CDR3 length is 15 residues. The V and J ends lost 6 bases and 5 bases respectively, with 19 bases between them. The germline gives CDR1 MGHDK, CDR2 SYGVNS. The DNA of the CDR3 is TGTGCCAGCAGAGGGGGTCAGGGGAGGACGACTGAAGCTTTCTTT. It specifies CASRGGQGRTTEAFF.

This chain uses TRBV13 with TRBJ2-5; 8 nucleotides match TRBD2. The trim removed 1 base at V and 1 base at J, leaving 5 bases unmatched. CDR1 and CDR2 (germline): PRHDT, FYEKMQ (reference sequence). The CDR3 has 16 residues. The CDR3 spells CASSLVGREAQETQYF. CDR3 in DNA: TGTGCCAGCAGCTTAGTGGGGCGGGAGGCCCAAGAGACCCAGTACTTC.

V gene TRBV12-3 or TRBV12-4 combines with J gene TRBJ2-7; either TRBD1 or TRBD2 may supply D (5 bases each). V lost 4 bases and J lost 2, with 12 bases in between. The CDR3 sequence is 14 residues long. CDR3 sequence reads: CASSYRDQPYEQYF. Written as DNA, the CDR3 is TGTGCCAGCAGTTATCGGGACCAGCCCTACGAGCAGTACTTC.

This clonotype was observed many times. The chain links TRBV6-1 to TRBJ2-6; perhaps TRBD1 as D (6 bases). Trimming removed 5 bases from V and 4 bases from J, with 15 bases in between. Germline-derived CDR1 and CDR2 are MNHNS and SASEGT. CDR3 length: 16 residues. The CDR3 DNA reads as TGTGCCAGCAGTCGATCAAGGGGGTCGGGGGCCAACGTCCTGACTTTC. This translates into CASSRSRGSGANVLTF.

Many counts were recorded for this clonotype. The gene calls are TRBV7-8 and TRBJ1-3, with D hard to call. Looked up from germline, CDR1 is SGHVS and CDR2 is FQNEAQ. V dropped 1 base and J dropped 0 bases, with 10 bases sitting between them. The CDR3 extends over 16 amino acids. The CDR3 nucleotides read TGTGCCAGCAGCTTAGTCCCTCTAAACTCTGGAAACACCATATATTTT. Its translation is CASSLVPLNSGNTIYF.

This clonotype was recorded a few times. A read error may produce the germline difference seen at one junction end. The chain links TRBV5-1 to TRBJ1-1; D unclear. The V gene's germline CDR1 is SGHRS and CDR2 YFSETQ. This CDR3 contains 12 residues. The DNA for the CDR3 is TGCACCAGCAGCTTGGCCGTGGGTGAAGCTTTCTTT. It specifies CTSSLAVGEAFF.

V gene TRBV3-1 combines with J gene TRBJ2-4, with 11 bases matching TRBD1. The junction had 2 bases not matched to a gene; V was cut back by 3 bases and J by 7 bases. The CDR3 totals 14 residues. Germline V gene data show CDR1 as LGHDT and CDR2 as YNNKEL (reference sequence). CDR3 nucleotides: TGTGCCAGCAGCCACCGGGACAGGGGGAACATTCAGTACTTC. It encodes CASSHRDRGNIQYF. Full variable domain (missing parts from reference TRBV3-1 and TRBJ2-4): DTAVSQTPKYLVTQMGNDKSIKCEQNLGHDTMYWYKQDSKKFLKIMFSYNNKELIINETVPNRFSPKSPDKAHLNLHINSLELGDSAVYFCASSHRDRGNIQYFGAGTRLSVL.

This clonotype occurred many times. This sequence joins TRBV6-2 or TRBV6-3 and TRBJ2-5; 8 positions match TRBD2. The CDR3 consists of 18 residues. V shed 4 bases and J 4 bases; nucleotides not matched to a gene: 17. The germline V gene has CDR1 MNHEY and CDR2 SVGEGT. In DNA, the CDR3 is TGTGCCAGCAGTTCGCTAGCGGGCGGTAGACAAGGGAGAGAGACCCAGTACTTC. Protein product: CASSSLAGGRQGRETQYF.

At least ten counts were recorded for this clonotype. CDR3 sequence reads: CASSRARDRISYEQYF. The DNA for the CDR3 is TGTGCCAGCAGCCGCGCTAGGGACAGAATATCCTACGAGCAGTACTTC. The chain joins TRBV7-2 to TRBJ2-7; 7 bases line up with TRBD1. The V and J ends lost 5 bases and 1 base, in that order; junction bases with no gene match: 11. Germline V gives CDR1 SGHTA, CDR2 FQGNSA. The length of the CDR3 is 16 residues.

To note about this clonotype: Compared with germline, one end of the junction differs, possibly owing to a read error. The V and J genes are TRBV11-2 and TRBJ2-7, with 11 bases matching TRBD2. The CDR3 is made up of 17 amino acids. Germline V gene data show CDR1 as SGHAT and CDR2 as FQNNGV. The CDR3, as DNA: TGCGCCAGCAACCTCTCCCCGCTAGCGGGGGGTCAGGACGAGCAGTACTTC. Its protein is CASNLSPLAGGQDEQYF.